This T cell receptor beta chain was obtained from a study of cytomegalovirus exposure and HLA in healthy donors. Study at large: A previous analysis identified 117 million unique TCR beta sequences derived from some 170 million T cells.

This clone has a single count. What it binds is not known. Broader study findings: Available immune exposure information covered CMV serostatus only. The productive fraction for most TCR beta V segments was about 87% or about 30% in an earlier analysis.

Germline V CDR1 and CDR2: SNHLY, FYNNEI. This CDR3 is 15 amino acids long. V was pared by 6 bases and J by 7 bases, with 10 bases of the junction left unmatched. The PCR employed 60 Vbeta primers together with 13 Jbeta primers. Produced via immunoSEQ multiplex PCR; TCRdb's table is partial and in-frame only. The sample records 100,000 to 150,000 clones, roughly 82% being singletons. This sequence originates from a woman aged 18-30 years in good health and CMV-seropositive. Sequenced material: PBMCs. The chain couples TRBV2 to TRBJ2-1; 9 bases map to TRBD1. CDR3: CASRAPGTGINEQFF. CDR3 coding DNA: TGTGCCAGCAGAGCACCCGGGACAGGGATAAATGAGCAGTTCTTC.